Each of the 8 T cell receptor beta chains below was sequenced from the same sample in a study of long-term antiretroviral therapy in people with HIV. The authors ran the immunoSEQ assay, v3.0, at survey level. The assay was immunoSEQ multiplex PCR, and TCRdb's table has in-frame clones only and misses some. Altogether 8,400 or so clones are present, 84% being singletons, with the ten largest covering 9.3%. The sequenced sample was unsorted PBMCs, obtained 0.3 years before starting antiretroviral therapy. The receptors here all came from a man aged 25 to 45 with HIV.

V is TRBV5-1 and J is TRBJ2-3; 15 bases are shared with TRBD2. The CDR3 runs to 18 residues. Germline V gene lookup returns CDR1 SGHRS and CDR2 YFSETQ. The junction had 12 bases not matched to a gene; V was cut back by 4 bases and J by 6 bases. CDR3 DNA: TGCGCCAGCAGCCGAGGACTAGCGGGGGGGTACCCCCCGGATACGCAGTATTTT. Its translation is CASSRGLAGGYPPDTQYF.

This clone is a singleton in its sample. DNA for the CDR3: TGTGCCACCAGCGGGAGGTGGACAGGGGAAGAGACCCAGTACTTC. It encodes CATSGRWTGEETQYF. This chain uses TRBV15 with TRBJ2-5; 9 bases agree with TRBD1. Losses at the gene ends were 5 bases for V and 3 bases for J; bases not matched to a gene: 7. Germline V gene lookup returns CDR1 LNHNV and CDR2 YYDKDF (reference sequence). This CDR3 is 15 amino acids long.

The J gene is TRBJ1-5, the V gene TRBV4-1; no clear D gene. CDR1 is MGHRA, CDR2 YSYEKL, per germline. The V and J ends lost 0 bases and 5 bases respectively, with 14 bases between them. This CDR3 has 16 residues. CDR3 nucleotide sequence: TGCGCCAGCAGCCAAGAGACGGATGTTTTCGATCAGCCCCAGCATTTT. Translating it yields CASSQETDVFDQPQHF.

The CDR3 DNA is TGTGCCTGGAGTGGGCCCCTTTCCCTTTTAGTCGAGCAGTACTTC. Protein: CAWSGPLSLLVEQYF. This chain connects TRBV30 to TRBJ2-7; D unresolved. CDR1 is GTSNPN and CDR2 is SVGIG in the germline V gene (reference sequence). The CDR3 contains 15 residues. V dropped 1 base and J dropped 6 bases, with 19 bases sitting between them. Full variable domain (outside the CDR3, taken from reference TRBV30 and TRBJ2-7): SQTIHQWPATLVQPVGSPLSLECTVEGTSNPNLYWYRQAAGRGLQLLFYSVGIGQISSEVPQNLSASRPQDRQFILSSKKLLLSDSGFYLCAWSGPLSLLVEQYFGPGTRLTVT.

This rearrangement joins TRBV7-3 to TRBJ2-2; TRBD2 matches at 7 bases. The V gene end was trimmed by 7 bases and the J gene end by 7 bases; junction bases not matched to a gene: 6. From germline, CDR1 is SGHTA and CDR2 FQGTGA. The CDR3 contains 13 residues. Here the CDR3 reads CASTPGGHGELFF. In DNA form, the CDR3 reads TGTGCCAGCACCCCGGGGGGTCACGGGGAGCTGTTTTTT. Combining the CDR3 with reference TRBV7-3 and TRBJ2-2 gives the whole variable domain GAGVSQTPSNKVTEKGKYVELRCDPISGHTALYWYRQSLGQGPEFLIYFQGTGAADDSGLPNDRFFAVRPEGSVSTLKIQRTERGDSAVYLCASTPGGHGELFFGEGSRLTVL.

The chain carries TRBV28 and TRBJ1-3; no definite D call. V was clipped by 10 bases and J by 3 bases, with 19 bases between them. CDR3 size: 15 residues. CDR1 MDHEN and CDR2 SYDVKM come from the germline V gene. CDR3 DNA: TGTGCCACATCAACTTGGGGAGTCCTTGGAAACACCATATATTTT. Translating gives CATSTWGVLGNTIYF. Together with reference TRBV28 and TRBJ1-3, the CDR3 gives the full variable domain: DVKVTQSSRYLVKRTGEKVFLECVQDMDHENMFWYRQDPGLGLRLIYFSYDVKMKEKGDIPEGYSVSREKKERFSLILESASTNQTSMYLCATSTWGVLGNTIYFGEGSWLTVV.

The chain couples TRBV9 to TRBJ2-7; 7 bases are shared with TRBD2. Trimming removed 0 bases from V and 2 bases from J; junction bases left unmatched: 2. CDR1 and CDR2 (germline): SGDLS, YYNGEE. The CDR3 is made up of 14 amino acids. The chain's CDR3 is CASSVASGTYEQYF. DNA of the CDR3: TGTGCCAGCAGCGTAGCAAGCGGGACCTACGAGCAGTACTTC.

The chain couples TRBV5-4 to TRBJ1-2; 7 bases align to TRBD1. Germline V gives CDR1 SGHNT, CDR2 YYREEE (reference sequence). The CDR3 totals 14 residues. Trimming removed 1 base from V and 8 bases from J; junction bases left unmatched: 8. CDR3 sequence reads: CASSLPGGVVGYTF. The CDR3, as DNA: TGTGCCAGCAGCTTGCCAGGGGGAGTAGTAGGCTACACCTTC.